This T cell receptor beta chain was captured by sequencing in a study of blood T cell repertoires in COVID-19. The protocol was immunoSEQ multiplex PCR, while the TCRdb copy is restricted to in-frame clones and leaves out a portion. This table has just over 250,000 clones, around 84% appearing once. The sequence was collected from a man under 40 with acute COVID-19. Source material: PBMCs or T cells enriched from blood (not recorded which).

The CDR3 DNA reads TGTGCCAGTAGTATACGGGGACAGGGGTTGCGTGGGGCCAACGTCCTGACTTTC. Protein sequence: CASSIRGQGLRGANVLTF. This chain links TRBV19 with TRBJ2-6; 10 nucleotides agree with TRBD1. The CDR3 extends over 18 amino acids. Germline CDR1 is LNHDA and CDR2 is SQIVND (reference sequence). Germline trimming cut 2 bases from V and 3 bases from J; bases unmatched to any gene: 7.